Below are 2 T cell receptor beta chains sequenced from a single sample in a study of cytomegalovirus exposure and HLA in healthy donors. Profiling relied on immunoSEQ multiplex PCR, and the TCRdb table lists in-frame clones only, not all of them. Of more than 120,000 clones in the sample, approximately 90% were seen once. Sample: PBMCs. These receptors were taken from a man aged 18 to 30 in good health and CMV-seropositive.

This chain uses TRBV29-1 with TRBJ2-7; D is perhaps TRBD1 (6 bases). Between the trimmed V and J ends, which lost 7 bases and 2 bases, there was a span of 12 bases. The CDR3 consists of 12 residues. Germline V gene data show CDR1 as SQVTM and CDR2 as ANQGSEA. CDR3 coding DNA: TGCAGCGCATACAGGGATGCCTACGAGCAGTACTTC. Residues: CSAYRDAYEQYF.

V and J are TRBV27 and TRBJ2-1, with TRBD1 identical over 7 bases. The CDR3 contains 11 residues. Germline-derived CDR1 and CDR2 are MNHEY and SMNVEV (reference sequence). Trimming at V came to 6 bases and at J to 9 bases, leaving 2 bases not matched to a gene. Written as DNA, the CDR3 is TGTGCCAGCAGCCCAGGGGGTGAGCAGTTCTTC. It codes for CASSPGGEQFF.